The 26 T cell receptor beta chains in this list originate from one sample, sequenced in a study of cytomegalovirus exposure and HLA in healthy donors. A multiplex PCR was run with 60 Vbeta primers and 13 Jbeta primers. The repertoire was sequenced with immunoSEQ multiplex PCR; TCRdb's copy has only in-frame clones and lacks some. The sample contains 90,000 to 100,000 clones, approximately 70% of which appear only once. The sequenced material came from PBMCs. Source of these receptors: a man aged 45 to 65 in good health and CMV-seronegative.

V is TRBV30 and J is TRBJ2-7; 12 nucleotides agree with TRBD1. The end of the DNA aligns better with TRBJ2-5, so the J call may be wrong. The CDR3 spans 18 residues. Germline values: CDR1 GTSNPN, CDR2 SVGIG (reference sequence). The chain's CDR3 is CAWTPRDRGQGRGETQYF. CDR3 nucleotide sequence: TGTGCCTGGACTCCCCGGGACAGGGGGCAGGGTCGGGGAGAGACCCAGTACTTC.

The chain combines TRBV28 with TRBJ1-5, with 8 bases fitting TRBD1. Trimming at V came to 4 bases and at J to 7 bases, leaving 9 bases not matched to a gene. In germline, CDR1 is MDHEN, CDR2 SYDVKM. The CDR3 consists of 15 residues. CDR3 nucleotides: TGTGCCAGCAGTTCAGGGGGCGGTGGTAAGCAGCCCCAGCATTTT. It specifies CASSSGGGGKQPQHF. The variable domain in full, with the rest retrieved from reference TRBV28 and TRBJ1-5, is DVKVTQSSRYLVKRTGEKVFLECVQDMDHENMFWYRQDPGLGLRLIYFSYDVKMKEKGDIPEGYSVSREKKERFSLILESASTNQTSMYLCASSSGGGGKQPQHFGDGTRLSIL.

The rearrangement uses TRBV9 and TRBJ2-7, with D possibly being TRBD1 (5 bases). The CDR3 is 13 residues long. Per germline, CDR1 SGDLS and CDR2 YYNGEE. V gave up 3 bases and J gave up 2 bases, with 9 bases separating them. CDR3 DNA sequence: TGTGCCAGCAGCGCAGGGTCCCCCTACGAGCAGTACTTC. Protein: CASSAGSPYEQYF.

V gene TRBV28 combines with J gene TRBJ1-6; 9 positions agree with TRBD1. Germline CDR1 MDHEN, CDR2 SYDVKM. This CDR3 region has 16 residues. The trim removed 5 bases at V and 9 bases at J, leaving 11 bases unmatched. The DNA of the CDR3 is TGTGCCAGCAGTACGGAGGGGACAGGGAAGGGTTCACCCCTCCACTTT. It is translated as CASSTEGTGKGSPLHF.

To note about this clone: The junction shows a germline mismatch at one end, possibly a read error. V usage is TRBV7-9 and J usage is TRBJ2-1, with D possibly TRBD2 on 5 matching bases. Germline assignment: CDR1 SEHNR and CDR2 FQNEAQ (reference sequence). The CDR3 has 12 residues. In DNA form, the CDR3 reads TGTTCCAGCAGCTTTCTGAGGGATGAGCAGTTCTTC. Translated, it gives CSSSFLRDEQFF.

This clone was counted between two and nine times. This rearrangement joins TRBV28 to TRBJ2-3; 7 bases are a match to TRBD2. The CDR3 loop spans 15 amino acids. Germline values: CDR1 MDHEN, CDR2 SYDVKM. V lost 3 bases and J lost 4; bases outside the gene matches: 7. The CDR3 region is CASSLRRELSDTQYF. CDR3 DNA sequence: TGTGCCAGCAGTTTGAGGCGGGAGTTGTCAGATACGCAGTATTTT.

The gene calls are TRBV6-5 and TRBJ2-7; TRBD2 matches at 7 bases. V shed 8 bases and J 0 bases; nucleotides not matched to a gene: 1. The CDR3 runs to 12 residues. Germline CDR1 and CDR2: MNHEY and SVGAGI. CDR3 nucleotides: TGTGCCAGCGGGAGGGGCTCCTACGAGCAGTACTTC. This sequence encodes CASGRGSYEQYF.

J is TRBJ2-2 and V is TRBV7-6; the match to TRBD1 covers 7 bases. V dropped 0 bases and J dropped 5; count of bases not matched to a gene: 6. This CDR3 has 16 residues. CDR1 SGHVS and CDR2 FNYEAQ come from the germline V gene. This CDR3 reads CASSLAFTGETGELFF. The DNA for the CDR3 is TGTGCCAGCAGCTTAGCCTTTACAGGGGAAACCGGGGAGCTGTTTTTT.

The chain employs TRBV28 and TRBJ2-7; 9 bases are shared with TRBD1. Per germline, CDR1 MDHEN and CDR2 SYDVKM. The V and J ends lost 1 base and 1 base, in that order; junction bases with no gene match: 2. The CDR3 consists of 15 residues. CDR3 nucleotide sequence: TGTGCCAGCAGTTTATTGGGACAGGGATCCTACGAGCAGTACTTC. It specifies CASSLLGQGSYEQYF.

The chain combines TRBV5-1 with TRBJ2-3; D possibly corresponds to TRBD1 (6 bases). Between the trimmed V and J ends, which lost 2 bases and 0 bases, there was a span of 13 bases. Germline lookup yields CDR1 SGHRS and CDR2 YFSETQ. This CDR3 has 16 residues. The CDR3, as DNA: TGCGCCAGCAGCTTACAGGGAAGTACTAGCACAGATACGCAGTATTTT. Protein product: CASSLQGSTSTDTQYF.

The gene calls are TRBV4-2 and TRBJ2-1; D possibly corresponds to TRBD2 (6 bases). Trimming pared 0 bases from V and 0 bases from J, leaving 12 bases between. Germline values: CDR1 LGHNA, CDR2 YNFKEQ. This CDR3 has 17 amino acids. The CDR3 loop reads CASSQESRESSYNEQFF. Here the CDR3 DNA reads TGTGCCAGCAGCCAAGAGTCTCGGGAGAGCTCCTACAATGAGCAGTTCTTC.

The V and J genes are TRBV2 and TRBJ2-6; 11 bases are a match to TRBD2. There are 17 residues in the CDR3. In germline, CDR1 is SNHLY, CDR2 FYNNEI. The trim removed 6 bases at V and 1 base at J, leaving 5 bases unmatched. CDR3 residues: CASSGRLAGSGANVLTF. The CDR3, as DNA: TGTGCCAGCAGCGGTCGACTAGCGGGGTCTGGGGCCAACGTCCTGACTTTC. The entire variable domain, with the rest obtained from reference TRBV2 and TRBJ2-6, is as follows: EPEVTQTPSHQVTQMGQEVILRCVPISNHLYFYWYRQILGQKVEFLVSFYNNEISEKSEIFDDQFSVERPDGSNFTLKIRSTKLEDSAMYFCASSGRLAGSGANVLTFGAGSRLTVL.

The chain links TRBV5-4 to TRBJ2-1, with 11 bases aligning to TRBD2. V gave up 4 bases and J gave up 4 bases; unmatched junction bases: 10. Looked up from germline, CDR1 is SGHNT and CDR2 is YYREEE (reference sequence). This CDR3 region has 17 residues. The CDR3 nucleotides are TGTGCCAGCAGCCCACGACTAGCGGGAACTTCTTACAATGAGCAGTTCTTC. Translating it yields CASSPRLAGTSYNEQFF.

V and J are TRBV7-8 and TRBJ1-5, with D hard to call. There are 17 residues in the CDR3. The germline V gene encodes CDR1 SGHVS and CDR2 FQNEAQ. Trimming took off 6 bases at V and 0 bases at J, with 18 bases between the two ends. The CDR3 DNA is TGTGCCAGCAGTATTAGTCCGAGCCCTTATAGCAATCAGCCCCAGCATTTT. This gives the protein CASSISPSPYSNQPQHF.

This rearrangement joins TRBV28 to TRBJ2-2; possible D gene TRBD1, 6 bases. V was trimmed by 4 bases and J by 0 bases, leaving 15 bases between them. This CDR3 region has 17 residues. The V gene's germline CDR1 is MDHEN and CDR2 SYDVKM. The CDR3 DNA reads as TGTGCCAGCAGTTCACAGGGCAGGGGATCGAACACCGGGGAGCTGTTTTTT. Translating it yields CASSSQGRGSNTGELFF.

J is TRBJ1-1 and V is TRBV18, with D possibly TRBD1 on 5 matching bases. V shed 10 bases and J shed 4 bases, with 22 bases lying between them. Germline CDR1 reads KGHSH; CDR2 reads LQKENI. The length of the CDR3 is 15 residues. The CDR3 bases are TGTGCCACCTCGCCCGGGGGAGCCCTAGGCACTGAAGCTTTCTTT. Translating gives CATSPGGALGTEAFF.

The chain combines TRBV7-6 with TRBJ1-3; 7 positions agree with TRBD1. The CDR3 runs to 15 residues. CDR1 and CDR2 (germline): SGHVS, FNYEAQ. V lost 0 bases to trimming and J lost 4 bases; unmatched junction nucleotides: 3. The CDR3 region has the DNA TGTGCCAGCAGCTTAGCTACAGGGGTGGGAAACACCATATATTTT. It codes for CASSLATGVGNTIYF.

The genes are TRBV27 and TRBJ2-3, with 11 bases aligning to TRBD2. J gave up 0 bases and V 2 bases, and 7 bases lay outside the gene matches. The CDR3 has 18 amino acids. The germline CDR1 and CDR2 sequences are MNHEY and SMNVEV (reference sequence). The CDR3 reads CASSLILAGGGSTDTQYF. DNA for the CDR3: TGTGCCAGCAGTTTAATCCTAGCGGGGGGCGGTAGCACAGATACGCAGTATTTT.

This chain links TRBV27 with TRBJ2-5; 10 bases agree with TRBD2. Germline loops: CDR1 MNHEY, CDR2 SMNVEV (reference sequence). The CDR3 sequence is 15 residues long. The ends lost 4 bases at V and 5 bases at J; junction bases unmatched: 7. CDR3 residues: CASSSLAGGGETQYF. The CDR3 nucleotides read TGTGCCAGCAGTTCCTTAGCGGGAGGAGGCGAGACCCAGTACTTC.

The V gene is TRBV5-4, the J gene TRBJ1-3; TRBD1 matches at 9 bases. V lost 2 bases, J lost 2 bases, and 2 bases stayed unmatched. Germline CDR1 SGHNT, CDR2 YYREEE (reference sequence). CDR3 length: 15 residues. CDR3: CASSFTGGPGNTIYF. The CDR3 nucleotides are TGTGCCAGCAGCTTCACAGGGGGCCCTGGAAACACCATATATTTT.

This clone occurred a few times. This sequence joins TRBV9 and TRBJ1-6; tentatively, D is TRBD1 (5 bases). CDR3 length: 14 amino acids. Trimming stripped 3 bases from V and 10 bases from J, with 14 bases between. Germline V CDR1 and CDR2: SGDLS, YYNGEE. CDR3 nucleotide sequence: TGTGCCAGCAGCGAGGGGCGCGCTTGGTCACCCCTCCACTTT. Amino acid sequence: CASSEGRAWSPLHF.

This clone showed up just a few times. The chain links TRBV4-1 to TRBJ2-7; TRBD2 might be the D (7 bases). V shed 1 base and J shed 6 bases, with 13 bases lying between them. This CDR3 contains 14 residues. Germline lookup yields CDR1 MGHRA and CDR2 YSYEKL. This CDR3 is CASSQGDGGREQYF. The CDR3 DNA reads TGCGCCAGCAGCCAAGGTGACGGGGGGCGCGAGCAGTACTTC.

The chain's CDR3 is CASSLASGEDNSPLHF. The DNA for the CDR3 is TGCGCCAGCAGCTTGGCGTCCGGGGAGGACAATTCACCCCTCCACTTT. The chain carries TRBV5-1 and TRBJ1-6; D not resolved. V was shortened by 0 bases and J by 7 bases, with 14 bases between the two germline ends. Germline V gene lookup returns CDR1 SGHRS and CDR2 YFSETQ. This CDR3 is 16 amino acids long.

V usage is TRBV11-2 and J usage is TRBJ2-7; D call uncertain. The CDR3 is made up of 10 amino acids. Looked up from germline, CDR1 is SGHAT and CDR2 is FQNNGV. The V end lost 5 bases, the J end lost 4 bases, and 3 bases lay between the germline ends. This CDR3 is CASSHYEQYF. CDR3 nucleotide sequence: TGTGCCAGCAGCCATTACGAGCAGTACTTC.

V gene TRBV4-3 combines with J gene TRBJ2-1; TRBD2 agrees at 9 bases. V shed 4 bases and J 8 bases; nucleotides not matched to a gene: 9. CDR3 length equals 15 residues. Germline CDR1 and CDR2: LGHNA and YSLEER. CDR3 DNA: TGCGCCAGCAGCCCAACCGGGACTAGCAACGATGAGCAGTTCTTC. This codes for CASSPTGTSNDEQFF.

This clone has a handful of counts. The chain joins TRBV10-2 to TRBJ2-2, with TRBD1 identical over 9 bases. V dropped 10 bases and J dropped 6; count of bases not matched to a gene: 12. Germline CDR1 reads WSHSY; CDR2 reads SAAADI. The CDR3 has 15 residues. The CDR3 bases are TGCGCCATCTTTCGGGGGACAGGGAGATCCGGGGAGCTGTTTTTT. This translates into CAIFRGTGRSGELFF.